Below are 23 T cell receptor beta chains sequenced from a single sample in a study of blood T cell repertoires in COVID-19. Clones were read by immunoSEQ multiplex PCR, and TCRdb kept only the in-frame ones, dropping some. The sample contains 250,000 to 350,000 clones, over 70% of which appear only once. The specimen was peripheral blood. The receptors come from a woman aged 45-65 years with acute or convalescent COVID-19.

The chain carries TRBV5-1 and TRBJ1-1, with 9 bases that match TRBD1. The CDR3 loop spans 14 amino acids. Germline assignment: CDR1 SGHRS and CDR2 YFSETQ. With 4 bases clipped from V and 4 bases from J, the junction kept 5 bases outside the gene matches. CDR3 sequence reads: CASSEQGAGTEAFF. CDR3 DNA sequence: TGCGCCAGCAGCGAACAGGGGGCAGGCACTGAAGCTTTCTTT.

The table lists this clone with a few counts. The genes are TRBV6-5 and TRBJ2-7, with D possibly being TRBD2 (6 bases). The V and J ends lost 5 bases and 6 bases respectively, with 20 bases between them. This CDR3 has 15 amino acids. Per the germline V gene, CDR1 is MNHEY and CDR2 is SVGAGI. CDR3 residues: CASSPPLGGDGEQYV. DNA of the CDR3: TGTGCCAGCAGTCCGCCCCTAGGAGGGGACGGCGAGCAGTACGTC.

In its sample, this clone was seen a few times. V is TRBV6-6 and J is TRBJ1-5; D remains ambiguous. Germline V gene data show CDR1 as MNHNY and CDR2 as SVGAGI (reference sequence). The CDR3 length is 12 residues. V was cut by 7 bases and J by 4 bases, with 8 bases left in between. The DNA of the CDR3 is TGTGCCAGCACTAGTGGGAATCAGCCCCAGCATTTT. It specifies CASTSGNQPQHF.

This clone has only one observation. This chain links TRBV11-2 with TRBJ1-1, with D possibly matching TRBD1 (6 bases). Trimming shortened V by 6 bases and J by 6 bases, and 20 bases separated the two germline ends. The CDR3 spans 15 residues. CDR1 is SGHAT and CDR2 is FQNNGV in the germline V gene. The CDR3 DNA reads TGTGCCAGCAGAGCGATCAGGGGACGGGGTGCTGAAGCTTTCTTT. Its protein is CASRAIRGRGAEAFF.

This chain links TRBV11-3 with TRBJ2-2; 9 nucleotides align to TRBD1. V was pared by 3 bases and J by 7 bases, with 9 bases of the junction left unmatched. Germline CDR1 reads SGHNT; CDR2 reads YENEEA. This CDR3 has 16 amino acids. DNA of the CDR3: TGTGCCAGCAGCTTGGAGGGAGGACAGGGGTTCGGGGAGCTGTTTTTT. Translated, it gives CASSLEGGQGFGELFF. Complete variable domain (other parts from reference TRBV11-3 and TRBJ2-2): EAGVVQSPRYKIIEKKQPVAFWCNPISGHNTLYWYLQNLGQGPELLIRYENEEAVDDSQLPKDRFSAERLKGVDSTLKIQPAELGDSAVYLCASSLEGGQGFGELFFGEGSRLTVL.

This clone was seen only a few times. The rearrangement joins TRBV7-2 to TRBJ1-2, with D perhaps TRBD1 (5 bases). Germline CDR1 is SGHTA and CDR2 is FQGNSA. This CDR3 spans 17 amino acids. The V gene lost 1 base and the J gene lost 7 bases, with 22 bases spanning the gap. In nucleotides, the CDR3 is TGTGCCAGCAGCTTAGGTCTTACAGGCCGCGCTAGTCGTGGCTACACCTTC. Amino acid sequence: CASSLGLTGRASRGYTF.

The V call is TRBV5-6, the J call TRBJ2-1; 14 positions match TRBD2. This CDR3 region has 15 residues. The germline gives CDR1 SGHDT, CDR2 YYEEEE. Trimming removed 3 bases from V and 4 bases from J; junction bases left unmatched: 0. The CDR3 here is CASSWTSGRYNEQFF. CDR3 DNA sequence: TGTGCCAGCAGCTGGACTAGCGGGAGGTACAATGAGCAGTTCTTC.

The genes are TRBV20-1 and TRBJ1-2, with a weak D call TRBD1 (5 bases). Germline lookup yields CDR1 DFQATT and CDR2 SNEGSKA (reference sequence). This CDR3 has 13 amino acids. V lost 3 bases and J lost 4, with 12 bases in between. CDR3 coding DNA: TGCAGTGCTAGTGGGGGGACTTCCTATGGCTACACCTTC. Encoded protein: CSASGGTSYGYTF.

This chain links TRBV4-1 with TRBJ2-1; a possible D gene is TRBD1 (5 bases). The CDR3 runs to 13 residues. Trimming removed 0 bases from V and 11 bases from J, with 11 bases in between. CDR1 and CDR2 from the germline V gene are MGHRA and YSYEKL. CDR3 amino acids: CASSQDQAGKQFF. The CDR3 DNA reads TGCGCCAGCAGCCAAGATCAAGCAGGGAAGCAGTTCTTC.

The V and J genes are TRBV18 and TRBJ2-1, with 7 bases identical to TRBD2. This CDR3 is 16 amino acids long. CDR1 KGHSH and CDR2 LQKENI come from the germline V gene. V dropped 3 bases and J dropped 7; count of bases not matched to a gene: 12. The CDR3 protein is CASSPLWGGAGNEQFF. For the CDR3, the DNA is TGTGCCAGCTCACCGCTCTGGGGAGGGGCAGGGAATGAGCAGTTCTTC.

The chain uses TRBV9 and TRBJ1-2, with 7 bases aligning to TRBD1. The CDR3 has 15 residues. Germline loops: CDR1 SGDLS, CDR2 YYNGEE. V shed 0 bases and J 8 bases; nucleotides not matched to a gene: 10. The CDR3 DNA reads TGTGCCAGCAGCGTAGGGTATGAGGGGGCGAGCGGCTACACCTTC. As protein: CASSVGYEGASGYTF.

This clone was recorded a few times. The J gene is TRBJ1-2, the V gene TRBV3-1 (or the pseudogene TRBV3-2), with TRBD1 matching over 7 bases. The V gene end was trimmed by 4 bases and the J gene end by 7 bases; junction bases not matched to a gene: 9. Germline values: CDR1 LGHDT, CDR2 YNNKEL (reference sequence). This CDR3 comprises 14 residues. CDR3 residues: CASSPVDRAAGYTF. The CDR3 DNA follows: TGTGCCAGCAGCCCCGTCGACAGGGCGGCTGGCTACACCTTC.

The chain uses TRBV29-1 and TRBJ1-2; D call uncertain. Germline V gene data show CDR1 as SQVTM and CDR2 as ANQGSEA. This CDR3 has 14 amino acids. V was trimmed by 4 bases and J by 1 base, leaving 13 bases between them. The CDR3 DNA follows: TGCAGCGTTGGGCCTAATACAGTTAACTATGGCTACACCTTC. Translating it yields CSVGPNTVNYGYTF.

The chain combines TRBV18 with TRBJ1-1; TRBD1 matches 8 bases. This CDR3 has 15 amino acids. The V gene's germline CDR1 is KGHSH and CDR2 LQKENI. With 1 base clipped from V and 5 bases from J, the junction kept 6 bases outside the gene matches. The CDR3 reads CASSPLQGARTEAFF. The CDR3 DNA follows: TGTGCCAGCTCACCACTCCAGGGGGCGAGGACTGAAGCTTTCTTT.

This clone was seen a single time. The V gene is TRBV9, the J gene TRBJ1-4; no definite D call. Trimming removed 0 bases from V and 4 bases from J, with 7 bases in between. Germline V gives CDR1 SGDLS, CDR2 YYNGEE. This CDR3 region has 14 residues. The CDR3 is CASSVDIVNEKLFF. The CDR3 region has the DNA TGTGCCAGCAGCGTAGATATCGTTAATGAAAAACTGTTTTTT. The full variable domain, its missing parts supplied by reference TRBV9 and TRBJ1-4, is DSGVTQTPKHLITATGQRVTLRCSPRSGDLSVYWYQQSLDQGLQFLIQYYNGEERAKGNILERFSAQQFPDLHSELNLSSLELGDSALYFCASSVDIVNEKLFFGSGTQLSVL.

The chain carries TRBV27 and TRBJ2-2; D not certain. This CDR3 contains 15 residues. Trimming cost V 3 bases and J 1 base, with 9 bases left between them. Germline CDR1 and CDR2: MNHEY and SMNVEV (reference sequence). CDR3 DNA: TGTGCCAGCAGTTTGGGCCTTTTGAACACCGGGGAGCTGTTTTTT. Amino acid sequence: CASSLGLLNTGELFF.

The chain couples TRBV7-2 to TRBJ1-5; D not resolved. Trimming removed 5 bases from V and 7 bases from J, with 12 bases in between. The CDR3 spans 13 residues. Germline V gene lookup returns CDR1 SGHTA and CDR2 FQGNSA. CDR3 DNA sequence: TGTGCCAGCAGCGGCCCCGGGGAACAGCCCCAGCATTTT. Amino acid sequence: CASSGPGEQPQHF.

This chain uses TRBV7-2 with TRBJ2-1, with D unresolved. The CDR3 loop spans 11 amino acids. V was trimmed by 5 bases and J by 8 bases, leaving 7 bases between them. CDR1 SGHTA and CDR2 FQGNSA come from the germline V gene. CDR3 protein: CASSPQYEQFF. DNA of the CDR3: TGTGCCAGCAGCCCGCAGTATGAGCAGTTCTTC.

This sequence joins TRBV28 and TRBJ1-4; tentatively, D is TRBD1 (5 bases). The V end was cut by 4 bases, the J end by 5 bases, with 17 bases between. CDR3 size: 16 residues. From germline, CDR1 is MDHEN and CDR2 SYDVKM. The CDR3 reads CASSSPGRGLNEKLFF. As DNA, the CDR3 is TGTGCCAGCAGTTCCCCGGGGAGGGGTCTCAATGAAAAACTGTTTTTT.

V and J are TRBV7-7 and TRBJ2-5, with a possible D match to TRBD2 (5 bases). V shed 4 bases and J shed 5 bases, with 20 bases lying between them. Germline lookup yields CDR1 SSHAT and CDR2 FNYEAQ (reference sequence). The CDR3 is 16 residues long. The CDR3: CASSSEVAGVGETQYF. In DNA form, the CDR3 reads TGTGCCAGCAGCTCGGAGGTAGCAGGTGTTGGGGAGACCCAGTACTTC.

This clone came up once. For the CDR3, the DNA is TGCGCCTCCGCTCGGGGGGGGGCGAATGGTGGCTACACCTTC. As protein: CASARGGANGGYTF. The chain recombines TRBV4-1 with TRBJ1-2; D perhaps matches TRBD1 (6 bases). The CDR3 is 14 amino acids. Germline V gene lookup returns CDR1 MGHRA and CDR2 YSYEKL. V was cut by 11 bases and J by 7 bases, with 23 bases left in between.

The chain employs TRBV10-1 and TRBJ2-1; 8 bases align to TRBD2. This CDR3 has 14 amino acids. Germline V gene sequence: CDR1 WNHNN, CDR2 SYGVQD (reference sequence). V lost 5 bases to trimming and J lost 8 bases; unmatched junction nucleotides: 8. CDR3 DNA: TGCGCCAGCAGTTTAGCGGGACCGCCCGATGAGCAGTTCTTC. Its translation: CASSLAGPPDEQFF.

The V call is TRBV14, the J call TRBJ2-7, with 11 bases aligning to TRBD2. CDR3 length equals 17 residues. The V segment lost 1 base and the J segment 0 bases; nucleotides outside the gene matches: 5. Germline V CDR1 and CDR2: SGHDN, FVKESK. The CDR3 DNA is TGTGCCAGCAGCCAAGCATTTCTAGCGGGAGGCTCCTACGAGCAGTACTTC. Translation: CASSQAFLAGGSYEQYF.